This TCR beta chain derives from a study of blood T cell repertoires in COVID-19. With 2 bases removed from V and 3 bases from J, the gap between germline ends came to 10 bases. Germline V gene lookup returns CDR1 LNHNV and CDR2 YYDKDF (reference sequence). This CDR3 is built from 14 residues. Participant-reported clinical history was the basis for cohort assignment. Original handling: Cell counts per sample came from amplifying reference gene primers. TCRdb's copy holds only in-frame clones and misses some; the assay was immunoSEQ multiplex PCR. V, J and clone size are taken as reported in that table, and D and trimming were inferred from the DNA itself. The table shows approximately 280,000 clones, with approximately 81% occurring only once.

The sequencing sample was made of PBMCs or T cells enriched from blood (not recorded which). V is TRBV15 and J is TRBJ1-1; no clear D gene. This receptor was identified in a woman aged 45-59 years who had recovered from COVID-19. The CDR3 loop reads CATSRPRGDTEAFF. The CDR3 DNA reads as TGTGCCACCAGCAGACCTCGGGGAGACACTGAAGCTTTCTTT.